The clone carrying this T cell receptor beta chain was detected only once. TCR beta CDR3 regions were amplified from RNA transcripts. During a first-round RT-PCR of the TCR CDR3, the HTBI primer set was used. MiXCR, run by TCRdb on the multiplex PCR reads, gives a single entry per CDR3 protein. The sample includes roughly 700,000 distinct CDR3 sequences, approximately 40% of them seen just once. Graves' hyperthyroidism is called stable when ophthalmopathy does not progress within 18 months. Patients were excluded because of uncontrolled infection, other autoimmune disease, pregnancy or lactation. The entry originates in a study of T cells in Graves' hyperthyroidism and ophthalmopathy. The overall study: Prior to any treatment, at the point of initial diagnosis, peripheral blood was collected.

The ends lost 6 bases at V and 5 bases at J; junction bases unmatched: 6. This CDR3 has 15 residues. CDR1 ENHRY and CDR2 SYGVKD come from the germline V gene. The rearrangement links TRBV10-3 to TRBJ2-5; 13 bases are shared with TRBD2. The specimen was blood. The origin of this receptor is a woman in her 40s with Graves' hyperthyroidism. The CDR3 spells CAISRGLAGEETQYF. The CDR3 DNA reads as TGTGCCATCAGCCGCGGACTAGCGGGGGAGGAGACCCAGTACTTC.